Below, 24 T cell receptor beta chains from the same sample are listed, as sequenced in a study of lymphopenia after photon versus proton radiotherapy. Libraries were prepared by immunoSEQ multiplex PCR; TCRdb keeps only in-frame clonotypes and omits some of them. The table has 150,000 to 200,000 clones, more than 85% seen once. This specimen was peripheral blood, taken from a patient treated with photon-based radiotherapy. These receptors were taken from a man between 50 and 59 years old with gastric cancer.

The V call is TRBV5-1, the J call TRBJ2-7, with 9 bases matching TRBD1. The CDR3 extends over 14 amino acids. The V gene's germline CDR1 is SGHRS and CDR2 YFSETQ. The junction had 3 bases not matched to a gene; V was cut back by 4 bases and J by 1 base. The CDR3 protein is CASSTGTGSYEQYF. CDR3 DNA sequence: TGCGCCAGCAGCACCGGGACAGGGTCCTACGAGCAGTACTTC.

The V and J genes are TRBV6-1 and TRBJ2-7, with 11 bases identical to TRBD2. The junction had 5 bases not matched to a gene; V was cut back by 1 base and J by 3 bases. CDR3 length: 16 amino acids. The germline CDR1 and CDR2 sequences are MNHNS and SASEGT. The CDR3 region is CASSEGRLAGIYEQYF. The CDR3 DNA sequence: TGTGCCAGCAGTGAAGGAAGACTAGCGGGAATCTACGAGCAGTACTTC.

V is TRBV5-1 and J is TRBJ1-2, with TRBD1 matching 7 bases. V was pared by 3 bases and J by 4 bases, with 6 bases of the junction left unmatched. This CDR3 is 14 amino acids long. Germline-derived CDR1 and CDR2 are SGHRS and YFSETQ. In DNA, the CDR3 is TGCGCCAGCAGCTGGGACAGCAGCCTCTATGGCTACACCTTC. Translating gives CASSWDSSLYGYTF.

CDR3 amino acids: CAISSTGRDEKLFF. The DNA for the CDR3 is TGTGCCATCAGTTCGACGGGGCGAGATGAAAAACTGTTTTTT. V usage is TRBV10-3 and J usage is TRBJ1-4; perhaps TRBD1 as D (5 bases). This CDR3 is built from 14 residues. Germline CDR1 is ENHRY and CDR2 is SYGVKD. Deletions cut 5 bases from V and 6 bases from J, with 13 bases between.

The CDR3 here is CASSQAAGLLSEQYF. The CDR3 DNA reads as TGCGCCAGCAGCCAAGCGGCAGGGCTTCTGTCTGAGCAGTACTTC. The gene calls are TRBV4-1 and TRBJ2-7, with a tentative D call TRBD1 (5 bases). V was cut by 1 base and J by 7 bases, with 17 bases left in between. This CDR3 is 15 amino acids long. The germline gives CDR1 MGHRA, CDR2 YSYEKL.

Comments on this clone: The germline gene is not matched at one end of the junction; a read error may be the cause. J is TRBJ2-1 and V is TRBV19; 9 bases map to TRBD2. This CDR3 comprises 16 residues. The germline gives CDR1 LNHDA, CDR2 SQIVND (reference sequence). CDR3 DNA sequence: TGTGCTAGTAGTATTAGCGGGAGAAGCTCCTACAATGAGCAGTTCTTC. Protein: CASSISGRSSYNEQFF.

This clone was picked up a small number of times. The junction and the germline gene differ at one end; a read error may be behind it. The rearrangement uses TRBV7-2 and TRBJ2-6; D is ambiguous. Germline V gene lookup returns CDR1 SGHTA and CDR2 FQGNSA. The CDR3 sequence is 16 residues long. The CDR3 reads CASSLDAVSWANVLTF. CDR3 DNA sequence: TGTGCCAGCAGCTTAGATGCAGTCTCTTGGGCCAACGTCCTGACTTTC.

V gene TRBV7-2 combines with J gene TRBJ2-1, with 11 bases identical to TRBD2. The CDR3 is 15 residues long. The ends lost 5 bases at V and 4 bases at J; junction bases unmatched: 4. Per the germline V gene, CDR1 is SGHTA and CDR2 is FQGNSA. The CDR3 loop reads CASSPRTSGYNEQFF. The DNA for the CDR3 is TGTGCCAGCAGCCCTAGGACTAGCGGGTACAATGAGCAGTTCTTC. The variable domain in full, with the rest retrieved from reference TRBV7-2 and TRBJ2-1, is GAGVSQSPSNKVTEKGKDVELRCDPISGHTALYWYRQSLGQGLEFLIYFQGNSAPDKSGLPSDRFSAERTGGSVSTLTIQRTQQEDSAVYLCASSPRTSGYNEQFFGPGTRLTVL.

This clone was observed a few times. The chain has TRBV5-5 and TRBJ2-7; D not resolved. Between the trimmed V and J ends, which lost 1 base and 5 bases, there was a span of 10 bases. The V gene's germline CDR1 is SGHKS and CDR2 YYEKEE (reference sequence). CDR3 size: 13 residues. In DNA, the CDR3 is TGTGCCAGCAGCTTGAGGCTTGGCCACGAGCAGTACTTC. Its protein product is CASSLRLGHEQYF.

The genes are TRBV5-6 and TRBJ2-7; D is undetermined. From germline, CDR1 is SGHDT and CDR2 YYEEEE. The CDR3 length is 11 residues. Trimming removed 4 bases from V and 0 bases from J, with 2 bases in between. CDR3: CASSHSYEQYF. The CDR3 DNA is TGTGCCAGCAGCCACTCCTACGAGCAGTACTTC. The full variable domain, with the rest looked up from reference TRBV5-6 and TRBJ2-7, is DAGVTQSPTHLIKTRGQQVTLRCSPKSGHDTVSWYQQALGQGPQFIFQYYEEEERQRGNFPDRFSGHQFPNYSSELNVNALLLGDSALYLCASSHSYEQYFGPGTRLTVT.

This clone was found once. V and J are TRBV2 and TRBJ2-1, with D perhaps matching TRBD1 (7 bases). This CDR3 contains 13 residues. V lost 1 base, J lost 10 bases, and 11 bases lay in between. Germline values: CDR1 SNHLY, CDR2 FYNNEI. The CDR3 is CASSEEGAGEQFF. Here the CDR3 DNA reads TGTGCCAGCAGTGAAGAGGGGGCGGGAGAGCAGTTCTTC.

This clone was seen a single time. The V gene is TRBV29-1, the J gene TRBJ2-1, with 9 positions matching TRBD1. Per germline, CDR1 SQVTM and CDR2 ANQGSEA. Losses at the gene ends were 8 bases for V and 3 bases for J; bases not matched to a gene: 5. This CDR3 is built from 13 residues. For the CDR3, the DNA is TGCAGCACCGGGACAGGGTACTACAATGAGCAGTTCTTC. Protein product: CSTGTGYYNEQFF.

The chain recombines TRBV6-5 with TRBJ2-7; 8 nucleotides agree with TRBD1. Germline V lookup: CDR1 MNHEY, CDR2 SVGAGI. Losses at the gene ends were 5 bases for V and 2 bases for J; bases not matched to a gene: 8. CDR3 length equals 15 residues. This CDR3 reads CASSPGGPAAYEQYF. CDR3 DNA sequence: TGTGCCAGCAGTCCAGGGGGCCCCGCCGCCTACGAGCAGTACTTC.

The chain uses TRBV19 and TRBJ2-3; maybe TRBD2 (5 bases). CDR1 LNHDA and CDR2 SQIVND come from the germline V gene (reference sequence). The germline V and J ends were trimmed by 5 bases and 0 bases, with 15 bases remaining between them. The CDR3 has 16 residues. In DNA, the CDR3 is TGTGCCAGTAGTCCCCGAGGGAGACCTAGCACAGATACGCAGTATTTT. Translating gives CASSPRGRPSTDTQYF.

The rearrangement links TRBV7-9 to TRBJ1-2, with 11 positions matching TRBD1. V was pared by 5 bases and J by 7 bases, with 6 bases of the junction left unmatched. CDR1 and CDR2 from the germline V gene are SEHNR and FQNEAQ (reference sequence). CDR3 length: 14 residues. The CDR3, as DNA: TGTGCCAGCAGCGTCCGGACAGGGGGCCCTGGCTACACCTTC. Its protein product is CASSVRTGGPGYTF.

V is TRBV11-2 and J is TRBJ2-7; possible D gene TRBD1, 7 bases. The CDR3 spans 15 residues. Trimming pared 5 bases from V and 1 base from J, leaving 15 bases between. The germline V gene encodes CDR1 SGHAT and CDR2 FQNNGV. CDR3 residues: CASSQGVTSSYEQYF. As DNA, the CDR3 is TGTGCCAGCAGCCAGGGGGTGACTAGTTCCTACGAGCAGTACTTC.

The V and J genes are TRBV29-1 and TRBJ2-5, with 14 bases that match TRBD2. Germline V gene sequence: CDR1 SQVTM, CDR2 ANQGSEA. The CDR3 has 14 amino acids. V dropped 6 bases and J dropped 4; count of bases not matched to a gene: 4. The CDR3 region is CSVGTSGGGETQYF. Here the CDR3 DNA reads TGCAGCGTAGGGACTAGCGGGGGCGGAGAGACCCAGTACTTC.

The chain is built from TRBV19 and TRBJ2-5, with a weak D call TRBD1 (7 bases). V lost 11 bases to trimming and J lost 5 bases, with 18 bases between them. CDR1 and CDR2 from the germline V gene are LNHDA and SQIVND (reference sequence). The CDR3 spans 13 residues. CDR3 DNA: TGTGCCTCAGGGGGGCAGGGATCGGAGACCCAGTACTTC. Translated, it gives CASGGQGSETQYF.

This chain uses TRBV7-9 with TRBJ1-4; 11 bases line up with TRBD1. This CDR3 has 15 residues. With V trimmed by 3 bases and J by 8 bases, 5 bases remained unmatched. Germline lookup yields CDR1 SEHNR and CDR2 FQNEAQ (reference sequence). The CDR3 DNA reads as TGTGCCAGCAGCTTTGGACAGGGGGCGATGGAAAAACTGTTTTTT. Translation gives CASSFGQGAMEKLFF.

The chain is built from TRBV6-1 and TRBJ1-2; D perhaps matches TRBD1 (5 bases). CDR1 is MNHNS, CDR2 SASEGT, per germline. CDR3 length equals 13 residues. V was cut by 5 bases and J by 0 bases, with 7 bases left in between. The CDR3 region is CASSPTANYGYTF. CDR3 sequence (DNA): TGTGCCAGCAGTCCGACAGCTAACTATGGCTACACCTTC.

This chain uses TRBV11-2 with TRBJ2-7; no clear D. CDR1 is SGHAT and CDR2 is FQNNGV in the germline V gene. This CDR3 contains 18 residues. Trimming removed 0 bases at V and 2 bases at J, with 20 bases between. CDR3 sequence: CASSLEVRLIKGPYEQYF. The CDR3 DNA is TGTGCCAGCAGCTTAGAGGTCAGGCTGATAAAGGGTCCCTACGAGCAGTACTTC. The whole variable domain, remainder taken from reference TRBV11-2 and TRBJ2-7, is EAGVAQSPRYKIIEKRQSVAFWCNPISGHATLYWYQQILGQGPKLLIQFQNNGVVDDSQLPKDRFSAERLKGVDSTLKIQPAKLEDSAVYLCASSLEVRLIKGPYEQYFGPGTRLTVT.

The rearrangement links TRBV5-1 to TRBJ2-3; 7 bases fit TRBD1. CDR3 length equals 17 residues. V was clipped by 0 bases and J by 0 bases; unmatched bases: 7. CDR1 is SGHRS and CDR2 is YFSETQ in the germline V gene. CDR3 amino acids: CASSLGQGKSSTDTQYF. The CDR3 DNA reads TGCGCCAGCAGCTTGGGACAGGGAAAATCTAGCACAGATACGCAGTATTTT.

Comments on this clone: Within the sample, other DNA sequences also encode this same CDR3. The chain is built from TRBV5-1 and TRBJ2-7; 7 bases align to TRBD2. With 1 base clipped from V and 0 bases from J, the junction kept 1 base outside the gene matches. Germline V lookup: CDR1 SGHRS, CDR2 YFSETQ. There are 14 residues in the CDR3. The CDR3 sequence: CASSLSGGSYEQYF. The CDR3 coding sequence is TGCGCCAGCAGCTTGTCGGGAGGCTCCTACGAGCAGTACTTC.

The V call is TRBV18, the J call TRBJ1-5; 9 bases agree with TRBD1. Trimming at V came to 6 bases and at J to 5 bases, leaving 8 bases not matched to a gene. CDR1 and CDR2 from the germline V gene are KGHSH and LQKENI. The CDR3 covers 15 residues. In nucleotides, the CDR3 is TGTGCCAGCTCCCCCGGGACAGGGACCCATCAGCCCCAGCATTTT. Translated, it gives CASSPGTGTHQPQHF.